This TCR beta chain was captured by sequencing in a study of Graves' ophthalmopathy and Graves' hyperthyroidism (dated by TCRdb to 2016 to 2019). For context, the study as a whole: Peripheral blood was collected at initial diagnosis, before any treatment. An independent validation cohort comprised 18 hyperthyroidism patients and over 15 patients who later progressed from hyperthyroidism to ophthalmopathy. The study used signatures of the TCR beta repertoire to tell Graves' ophthalmopathy apart from Graves' hyperthyroidism and to predict which patients would progress to ophthalmopathy. After sampling, hyperthyroidism patients received methimazole starting at 30 mg daily, and ophthalmopathy patients received high-dose intravenous methylprednisolone. To explore V-J signatures distinguishing ophthalmopathy from hyperthyroidism, a discovery set of 100 patients (fewer than 45 ophthalmopathy, about 57 stable hyperthyroidism) was enrolled. In about 6 hyperthyroidism patients, T-cell repertoires of thyroid tissue and blood were compared. In total, 135 blood samples were TCR-sequenced: 40 to 45 ophthalmopathy, under 85 hyperthyroidism and about 17 hyperthyroidism-to-ophthalmopathy patients. Overall results and qualifications from the work: Sample size was not predetermined statistically, and investigators were not blinded to group allocation. Most of the expanded thyroid clonotypes with a frequency above 0.001 were also detected in blood, and it was suggested that the thyroid immune response may be reflected by blood repertoires. In validation, the model predicted ophthalmopathy progression with about 70% sensitivity and approximately 75% specificity; some 13 predicted patients were CT-confirmed with GO in a median of roughly 6.8 months. The 13-signature model separated ophthalmopathy from stable hyperthyroidism with 87.88% sensitivity and less than 83% specificity in cross-validation, and 80%/75% in the test set.

The ophthalmopathy patients had moderately to severely active disease, with a Clinical Activity Score of 3 or higher, a NOSPECS grade of 4 or higher, and a disease duration of less than 3 months. Patients with other autoimmune diseases, uncontrolled infections, pregnancy or lactation were excluded from the study. Diagnosis relied on clinical symptoms, serum thyroxine, TRAb, thyroid ultrasound and orbital computed tomography. Using Ficoll-Paque density gradient centrifugation, PBMCs were isolated from approximately 11 ml of fresh peripheral blood. Total RNA was extracted using Trizol reagent, and RNA quality was checked on an Agilent 2100 Bioanalyzer. The sample holds one count of this clonotype. It has no known antigen specificity. Per-base qualities were not stored, and no clone one base away is much larger. A single read constitutes weak evidence. TCR beta CDR3 regions were amplified from RNA transcripts for repertoire sequencing. HTBI primers and the Qiagen OneStep RT-PCR kit were used in a first-round RT-PCR, which was followed by a second-round multiplex PCR, size selection and purification. Libraries were sequenced paired-end with 100 bp reads on an Illumina HiSeq2000. The published analysis was carried out like this. Reads were processed with SOAPnuke, discarding reads with adapters, uncalled bases, mean Phred below 15, or no exact constant-primer or identifier match. High-quality paired reads were merged with COPE v1.2.5. Unique nucleotide sequences were defined as clonotypes and aligned to IMGT TRB V, D and J references using MiTCR v1.1. Only V-J combinations with frequency above 0.0001 were analysed, covering approximately 99% of repertoires. A TCR clonal expansion and chaos score per V-J combination was defined as the ratio of F50 clonal expansion to chaos observed in the TCRdist matrix. Features were reduced by Welch's t-statistics and random forest to more than 10 V-J combinations, which fed a naive Bayes classifier. Thyroid-blood repertoire similarity was quantified with the Morisita-Horn index. The public reads were reanalyzed by TCRdb: fastp trimming at Q25, MiXCR alignment, in-frame beta chains only. Every distinct CDR3 protein forms one entry, paired with its most common genes and DNA. The V and J calls reflect TCRdb's pipeline rather than the authors' work. This sample is represented by 240,000 or so distinct CDR3 sequences; around 50% of them were singletons. The top ten clonotypes cover over 40% of the sample.

V lost 5 bases and J lost 5 bases; the stretch between them is 21 bases long. The CDR3, from cysteine to phenylalanine, totals 16 residues. Only the CDR3 DNA is retained, 48 bases long and in frame from the first base. Based on the germline V gene (reference sequence), the CDR1 and CDR2 sequences are SEHNR and FQNEAQ. The source is an adult man with Graves' ophthalmopathy. The sequenced material came from peripheral blood. Recombination linked TRBV7-9 to TRBJ1-1; TRBD1 is a weak D gene call, 5 bases matching. The bases read TGTGCCAGCAGCCAGAGGGCCTCCGGCGGGGGGACTGAAGCTTTCTTT. It specifies CASSQRASGGGTEAFF.